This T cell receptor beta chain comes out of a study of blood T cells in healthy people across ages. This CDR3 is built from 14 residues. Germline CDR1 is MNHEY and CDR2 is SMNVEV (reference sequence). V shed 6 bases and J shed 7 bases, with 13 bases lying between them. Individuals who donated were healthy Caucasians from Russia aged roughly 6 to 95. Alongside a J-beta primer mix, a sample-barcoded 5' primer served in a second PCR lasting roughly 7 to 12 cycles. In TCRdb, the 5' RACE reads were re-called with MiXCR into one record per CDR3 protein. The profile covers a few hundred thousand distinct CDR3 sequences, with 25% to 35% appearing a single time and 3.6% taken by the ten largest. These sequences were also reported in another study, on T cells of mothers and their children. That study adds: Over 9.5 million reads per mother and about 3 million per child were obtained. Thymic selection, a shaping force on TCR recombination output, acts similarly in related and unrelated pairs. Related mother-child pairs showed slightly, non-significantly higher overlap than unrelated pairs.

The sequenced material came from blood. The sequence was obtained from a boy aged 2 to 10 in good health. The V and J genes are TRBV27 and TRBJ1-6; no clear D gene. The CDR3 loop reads CASRPVFRNSPLHF. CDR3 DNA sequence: TGTGCCAGCAGACCAGTCTTCAGGAATTCACCCCTCCACTTT.